These T cell receptor beta chains were read from a single sample in a study of blood T cells in healthy people across ages. MiXCR, run by TCRdb on the 5' RACE reads, gives a single entry per CDR3 protein. The table records 350,000 to 450,000 distinct CDR3 sequences, roughly half of them present only once. Source material: blood. Every receptor here comes from a man aged 55 to 69 in good health. The CDR3 runs from the conserved cysteine through the conserved F or W. Fields, in order: J gene, clone size, V gene, D gene, CDR3 DNA, CDR3 protein. D genes are given only for firm matches. The size entry is marked missing in some rows and otherwise reads once, few, many or a size class.

>TRBJ2-7|few|TRBV2|TRBD2
TGTGCCAGCAGTTGGACTAGCGGGGGGGCTGGTGGATACGAGCAGTACTTC
CASSWTSGGAGGYEQYF
>TRBJ2-4|few|TRBV11-2|.
TGTGCCAGCAGCTCAGCAGGGGGGGCCAAAAACATTCAGTACTTC
CASSSAGGAKNIQYF
>TRBJ2-3|few|TRBV5-5|.
TGTGCCAGCAGCCGAGGACTGCTCGGGAGCACAGATACGCAGTATTTT
CASSRGLLGSTDTQYF
>TRBJ2-5|.|TRBV6-6|.
TGTGCCAGCGGAAGCCAGGGGAGGGAGACCCAGTACTTC
CASGSQGRETQYF
>TRBJ2-5|.|TRBV20-1|TRBD2
TGCAGTGCTAGGGTCTTTATGGCGGGAGTAAGAGAGACCCAGTACTTC
CSARVFMAGVRETQYF
>TRBJ2-7|.|TRBV6-2/TRBV6-3|.
TGTGCCAGCAGCCCACGGGGCTCCTACAATGAGCAGTACTTC
CASSPRGSYNEQYF
>TRBJ1-1|.|TRBV7-9|.
TGTGCCAGCAGGTCCCAGGGTTTTGGTGTGACTGAAGCTTTCTTT
CASRSQGFGVTEAFF
>TRBJ2-5|.|TRBV5-5|.
TGTGTCAGCAGCTTTACGGAAGACACAGAGACCCAGTACTTC
CVSSFTEDTETQYF
>TRBJ2-7|.|TRBV28|TRBD2
TGTGCCAGCAGTTTTAGGCTAGCGGGAGTGTACGAGCAGTACTTC
CASSFRLAGVYEQYF
>TRBJ2-4|.|TRBV20-1|.
TGCAGTGCTGGAGAGATGCACCTAGCCAAAAACATTCAGTACTTC
CSAGEMHLAKNIQYF
>TRBJ2-1|few|TRBV4-2|.
TGTGCCAGCAGCCAAGAAGACCTCAATGAGCAGTTCTTC
CASSQEDLNEQFF
>TRBJ2-1|.|TRBV14|TRBD1
TGTGCCAGCAGCCAGGAACAGGGGTGGTATGAGCAGTTCTTC
CASSQEQGWYEQFF
>TRBJ2-1|few|TRBV6-1|.
TGTGCCAGCAACAAGGACCAGGTTATAAATGAGCAGTTCTTC
CASNKDQVINEQFF
>TRBJ1-6|.|TRBV28|.
TGTGCCAGCAGTTTCGCAGGAAATAATTCACCCCTCCACTTT
CASSFAGNNSPLHF
>TRBJ1-6|few|TRBV20-1|.
TGCAGTGCTAGAGATAAGGGAGGTTCCTATAATTCACCCCTCCACTTT
CSARDKGGSYNSPLHF
>TRBJ2-7|many|TRBV6-5|TRBD2
TGTGCCAGCAGTCCACCCCCAGGGCGGGAGACCTACGAGCAGTACTTC
CASSPPPGRETYEQYF
>TRBJ2-3|.|TRBV5-1|TRBD2
TGCGCCAGCAGCGGGACTAGCATGGCAGATACGCAGTATTTT
CASSGTSMADTQYF
>TRBJ1-5|.|TRBV29-1|.
TGCAGCGTTGAGGGGGGAATTGGCCAGCCCCAGCATTTT
CSVEGGIGQPQHF
>TRBJ2-3|.|TRBV2|.
TGTGCCAGCAGTGGCCAGCTCTCCGATACGCAGTATTTT
CASSGQLSDTQYF
>TRBJ2-7|once|TRBV6-2/TRBV6-3|TRBD1
TGTGCCAGCAGTTCCCCGGACAGGGGTATCAACGAGCAGTACTTC
CASSSPDRGINEQYF
>TRBJ2-7|many|TRBV5-1|.
TGCGCCAGCAGACAGACCCCTGGCGGTGAGCAGTACTTC
CASRQTPGGEQYF
>TRBJ2-6|.|TRBV5-1|.
TGCGCCAGCAGCTTGGAAGTGGGAGAGTCCGGGGCCAACGTCCTGACTTTC
CASSLEVGESGANVLTF
>TRBJ2-5|.|TRBV5-1|TRBD1
TGCGCCAGCAGCCCGGACAGGGGGTCGGAGACCCAGTACTTC
CASSPDRGSETQYF
>TRBJ2-7|.|TRBV7-9|TRBD1
TGTGCCAGCAGCTTCATTTGGACAGGGGATTCCGAGCAGTACTTC
CASSFIWTGDSEQYF
>TRBJ1-6|.|TRBV20-1|.
TGCAGTGCCCGGGGGCAGGGAGAAAAGGGCTCACCCCTCCACTTT
CSARGQGEKGSPLHF
>TRBJ2-7|.|TRBV28|TRBD2
TGTGCCAGCAGAGAGGGAGGGCCGGGCGAGCAGTACTTC
CASREGGPGEQYF
>TRBJ2-7|.|TRBV12-3/TRBV12-4|.
TGTGCCAGCAGTTTAGGGGACTCCTTCTACGAGCAGTACTTC
CASSLGDSFYEQYF
>TRBJ1-2|once|TRBV10-3|.
TGTGCCATCAGTGAGTCGAAGGCAGGAAGCCCTAACTATGGCTACACCTTC
CAISESKAGSPNYGYTF
>TRBJ1-2|.|TRBV7-2|TRBD1
TGTGCCAGCAGCCCTAGACAGGGGATAGGAGGCTACACCTTC
CASSPRQGIGGYTF
>TRBJ2-5|.|TRBV9|.
TGTGCCAGCAGCGTCCAGGGGGGAAGGGAGACCCAGTACTTC
CASSVQGGRETQYF
>TRBJ2-5|few|TRBV7-2|.
TGTGCCAGCAGCTTGGGTCAGGGAAGAGGGGAGACCCAGTACTTC
CASSLGQGRGETQYF
>TRBJ1-2|.|TRBV6-2/TRBV6-3|.
TGTGCCAGCAGTGGCCTCCGGACAGTCTATGGCTACACCTTC
CASSGLRTVYGYTF
>TRBJ1-6|.|TRBV20-1|.
TGCAGTGCCAACCGGGGGAAGAATTCACCCCTCCACTTT
CSANRGKNSPLHF
>TRBJ2-1|few|TRBV9|.
TGTGCCAGCAGCGTAGGCGGGGTCTACAATGAGCAGTTCTTC
CASSVGGVYNEQFF
>TRBJ2-1|.|TRBV28|TRBD1
TGTGCCAGCAGTATAACAACAGGGGGCGGTGAGACCCAGTTCTTC
CASSITTGGGETQFF
>TRBJ2-1|few|TRBV4-1|.
TGCGCCAGCAGCCATTTGGCCGGGACCGTCGGGGCCTACAATGAGCAGTTCTTC
CASSHLAGTVGAYNEQFF
>TRBJ2-5|few|TRBV12-3/TRBV12-4|.
TGTGCCAGCAGCATTAGCGCAGGGGGGGAGACCCAGTACTTC
CASSISAGGETQYF
>TRBJ2-3|few|TRBV5-1|.
TGCGCCAGCAGCACAGACAGAGCTAAGAGCACAGATACGCAGTATTTT
CASSTDRAKSTDTQYF
>TRBJ1-6|.|TRBV3-1|.
TGTGCCAGCAGCCAAGTTGGGGGGTTAAGGAGCTCCTATAATTCACCCCTCCACTTT
CASSQVGGLRSSYNSPLHF
>TRBJ2-5|.|TRBV29-1|TRBD2
TGCAGCGTGCTGGGACTGGCGGAAGGCGGGGGTTTGGAGACCCAGTACTTC
CSVLGLAEGGGLETQYF
>TRBJ2-3|few|TRBV4-3|.
TGCGCCAGCAGCCAAGAAGGGACCACAGATACGCAGTATTTT
CASSQEGTTDTQYF
>TRBJ2-3|.|TRBV7-6|.
TGTGCCAACAGCTTAAGTGTGGGTACAGATACGCAGTATTTT
CANSLSVGTDTQYF